A single sample is the source of the 10 T cell receptor beta chains below, sequenced in a study of T cell responses to AZD1222 COVID-19 vaccine. Sequenced by immunoSEQ multiplex PCR; TCRdb stores in-frame clones only, minus some. The table shows about 190,000 clones, with approximately 94% occurring only once. Source: peripheral blood, taken on day 0 of AZD1222 vaccination. The receptors originated from an adult in good health.

The genes are TRBV25-1 and TRBJ1-4; TRBD1 aligns across 8 bases. CDR3 length: 16 amino acids. Germline CDR1 and CDR2: MGHDK and SYGVNS. J gave up 2 bases and V 1 base, and 3 bases lay outside the gene matches. CDR3 nucleotides: TGTGCCAGCAGTGAATGGCAGGGGGCCACTAATGAAAAACTGTTTTTT. Its translation: CASSEWQGATNEKLFF.

V usage is TRBV11-2 and J usage is TRBJ2-7; no clear D. Germline V lookup: CDR1 SGHAT, CDR2 FQNNGV. V lost 3 bases to trimming and J lost 3 bases, with 15 bases between them. CDR3 size: 15 residues. CDR3 coding DNA: TGTGCCAGCAGCTTTGAACCGAATGGGGTCTACGAGCAGTACTTC. Translation: CASSFEPNGVYEQYF.

The chain employs TRBV30 and TRBJ2-2; TRBD1 aligns across 10 bases. Looked up from germline, CDR1 is GTSNPN and CDR2 is SVGIG (reference sequence). The CDR3 spans 17 residues. Losses at the gene ends were 4 bases for V and 5 bases for J; bases not matched to a gene: 13. CDR3 in amino acids: CAWIPGGQGYGTGELFF. CDR3 DNA sequence: TGTGCCTGGATCCCAGGGGGACAGGGGTACGGTACCGGGGAGCTGTTTTTT. The complete variable domain, with remaining parts taken from reference TRBV30 and TRBJ2-2, reads SQTIHQWPATLVQPVGSPLSLECTVEGTSNPNLYWYRQAAGRGLQLLFYSVGIGQISSEVPQNLSASRPQDRQFILSSKKLLLSDSGFYLCAWIPGGQGYGTGELFFGEGSRLTVL.

This clone appeared a single time. The V gene is TRBV6-2 or TRBV6-3, the J gene TRBJ1-5, with no clear D. This CDR3 comprises 15 residues. V dropped 2 bases and J dropped 4 bases, with 12 bases sitting between them. Looked up from germline, CDR1 is MNHEY and CDR2 is SVGEGT. The CDR3 sequence is CASSYAGIGNQPQHF. CDR3 nucleotides: TGTGCCAGCAGTTACGCCGGGATTGGGAATCAGCCCCAGCATTTT.

V is TRBV27 and J is TRBJ2-7; tentative D call: TRBD2 (6 bases). Germline V gene sequence: CDR1 MNHEY, CDR2 SMNVEV (reference sequence). The V gene lost 6 bases and the J gene lost 1 base, with 13 bases spanning the gap. The CDR3 consists of 14 residues. The CDR3 region is CASRPGLGSYEQYF. CDR3 sequence (DNA): TGTGCCAGCAGACCGGGACTCGGTTCCTACGAGCAGTACTTC.

The chain carries TRBV29-1 and TRBJ2-5; 7 bases are shared with TRBD1. The CDR3 is 15 residues long. With 6 bases clipped from V and 4 bases from J, the junction kept 14 bases outside the gene matches. CDR1 is SQVTM and CDR2 is ANQGSEA in the germline V gene. Here the CDR3 DNA reads TGCAGCGTCAGCAACCGACAGGGCCAAGGAGAGACCCAGTACTTC. The encoded protein is CSVSNRQGQGETQYF.

The chain recombines TRBV5-1 with TRBJ2-1, with 11 nucleotides matching TRBD2. The CDR3 runs to 14 residues. CDR1 SGHRS and CDR2 YFSETQ come from the germline V gene. V gave up 5 bases and J gave up 4 bases; unmatched junction bases: 2. CDR3 DNA sequence: TGCGCCAGCAGAACTAGCGGGGGATACAATGAGCAGTTCTTC. Encoded protein: CASRTSGGYNEQFF.

This clone was recorded once. The V call is TRBV3-1 (or the pseudogene TRBV3-2), the J call TRBJ2-1; possibly TRBD2 for D (5 bases). The CDR3 loop spans 18 amino acids. With 0 bases removed from V and 0 bases from J, the gap between germline ends came to 15 bases. Germline CDR1 LGHDT, CDR2 YNNKEL (reference sequence). The CDR3: CASSQDLIAFSSYNEQFF. The CDR3 DNA sequence: TGTGCCAGCAGCCAAGATCTTATAGCGTTTAGCTCCTACAATGAGCAGTTCTTC.

The V and J genes are TRBV28 and TRBJ2-2, with D tentatively TRBD2 (6 bases). The V end was cut by 6 bases, the J end by 2 bases, with 13 bases between. There are 15 residues in the CDR3. The germline CDR1 and CDR2 sequences are MDHEN and SYDVKM. CDR3 bases: TGTGCCAGCAGGGTTAGGCGGGGAAACACCGGGGAGCTGTTTTTT. This sequence encodes CASRVRRGNTGELFF.

The sample holds one count of this clone. The chain has TRBV3-1 (or the pseudogene TRBV3-2) and TRBJ2-5; 13 nucleotides agree with TRBD2. The CDR3 length is 15 residues. The V and J ends lost 2 bases and 5 bases, in that order; junction bases with no gene match: 2. The germline V gene encodes CDR1 LGHDT and CDR2 YNNKEL (reference sequence). In nucleotides, the CDR3 is TGTGCCAGCAGCCAATGGACTAGCGGGAGTGAGACCCAGTACTTC. Amino acids: CASSQWTSGSETQYF.